This TCR beta chain was recorded in a study of blood T cell repertoires in COVID-19. Study-level background: The study drew acute and convalescent COVID-19 samples from the United States, Italy and Spain. PBMCs, B-cell-depleted T cells, or T cells provided the cDNA or gDNA that made up the material.

Authors' processing steps: Amplification of reference gene primers was used by the study to estimate nucleated cell counts. The data were produced by immunoSEQ multiplex PCR, yet TCRdb's version contains in-frame clones alone and is incomplete. V and J calls and clone size are as listed in that table; D and trimming were resolved from the DNA. The table records tens of thousands of clones, around nine tenths of them present only once. The CDR3 totals 16 residues. From germline, CDR1 is SGHRS and CDR2 YFSETQ. The trim removed 0 bases at V and 2 bases at J, leaving 4 bases unmatched. The clonotype comes from a human donor in a cohort sampled during active COVID-19. V and J are TRBV5-1 and TRBJ1-5; 8 nucleotides line up with TRBD1. The sample was peripheral blood. The CDR3 nucleotides are TGCGCCAGCAGCTTGGTCCCGGGACAGGGCAATCAGCCCCAGCATTTT. The encoded protein is CASSLVPGQGNQPQHF.